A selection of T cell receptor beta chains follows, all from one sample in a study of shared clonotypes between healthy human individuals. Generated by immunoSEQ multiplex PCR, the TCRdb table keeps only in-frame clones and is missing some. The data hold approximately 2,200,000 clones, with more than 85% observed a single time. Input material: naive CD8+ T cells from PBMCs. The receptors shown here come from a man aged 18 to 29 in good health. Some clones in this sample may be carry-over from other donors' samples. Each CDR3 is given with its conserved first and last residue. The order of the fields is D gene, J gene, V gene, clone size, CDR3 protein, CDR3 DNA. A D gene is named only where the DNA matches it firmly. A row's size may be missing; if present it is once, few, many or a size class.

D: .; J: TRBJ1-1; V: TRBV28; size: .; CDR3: CASSPQHEAFF; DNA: TGTGCCAGCAGCCCCCAGCATGAAGCTTTCTTT
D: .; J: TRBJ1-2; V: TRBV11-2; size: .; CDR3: CASSLGANYGYTF; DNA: TGTGCCAGCAGCCTAGGGGCGAACTATGGCTACACCTTC
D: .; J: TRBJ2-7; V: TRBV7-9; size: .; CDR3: CASSLTVQDYEQYF; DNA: TGTGCCAGCAGCTTGACCGTGCAGGACTACGAGCAGTACTTC
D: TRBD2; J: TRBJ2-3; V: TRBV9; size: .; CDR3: CASSVGRLAGPTDTQYF; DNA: TGTGCCAGCAGCGTAGGGCGGCTAGCGGGGCCCACAGATACGCAGTATTTT
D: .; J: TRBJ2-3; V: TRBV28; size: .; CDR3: CASSLFPGGGSTDTQYF; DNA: TGTGCCAGCAGTTTATTCCCAGGTGGGGGTAGCACAGATACGCAGTATTTT
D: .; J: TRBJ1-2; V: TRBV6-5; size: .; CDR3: CASSSGSNYGYTF; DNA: TGTGCCAGCAGTTCGGGAAGTAACTATGGCTACACCTTC
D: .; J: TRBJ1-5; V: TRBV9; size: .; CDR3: CASSGGISNQPQHF; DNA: TGTGCCAGCAGCGGAGGCATAAGCAATCAGCCCCAGCATTTT
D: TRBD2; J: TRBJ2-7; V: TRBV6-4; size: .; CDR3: CASSDSTPGLAGGDAYEQYF; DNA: TGTGCCAGCAGTGACTCTACCCCCGGACTAGCGGGAGGTGACGCCTACGAGCAGTACTTC
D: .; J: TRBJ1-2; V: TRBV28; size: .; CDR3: CASRPVGNYGYTF; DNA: TGTGCCAGCAGACCCGTGGGGAACTATGGCTACACCTTC
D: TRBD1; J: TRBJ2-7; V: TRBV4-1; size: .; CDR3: CASSQDRRTGGHSSYEQYF; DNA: TGCGCCAGCAGCCAAGATCGGAGGACAGGGGGCCACTCCTCCTACGAGCAGTACTTC
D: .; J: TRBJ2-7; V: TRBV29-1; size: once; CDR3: CSVEVTGFSYEQYF; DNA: TGCAGCGTTGAAGTAACAGGGTTCTCCTACGAGCAGTACTTC
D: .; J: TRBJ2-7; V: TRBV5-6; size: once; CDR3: CASSLALGRDEQYF; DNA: TGTGCCAGCAGCTTGGCCCTGGGTCGAGATGAGCAGTACTTC
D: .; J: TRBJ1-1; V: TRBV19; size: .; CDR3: CASSMGVAEAFF; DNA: TGTGCCAGTAGCATGGGTGTGGCTGAAGCTTTCTTT
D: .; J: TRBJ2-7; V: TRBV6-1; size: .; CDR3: CASSDGSGGTYEQYF; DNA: TGTGCCAGCAGTGATGGTAGCGGAGGGACCTACGAGCAGTACTTC
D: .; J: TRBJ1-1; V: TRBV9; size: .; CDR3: CASSVGVLRDTEAFF; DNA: TGTGCCAGCAGCGTAGGCGTCTTGAGGGACACTGAAGCTTTCTTT
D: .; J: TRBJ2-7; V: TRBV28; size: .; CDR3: CASSLGHRLWEQYF; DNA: TGTGCCAGCAGTTTAGGGCACCGGTTATGGGAGCAGTACTTC
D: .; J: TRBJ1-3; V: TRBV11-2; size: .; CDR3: CASSSRDGLSSGNTIYF; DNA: TGTGCCAGCAGCTCCAGGGACGGCCTGAGCTCTGGAAACACCATATATTTT
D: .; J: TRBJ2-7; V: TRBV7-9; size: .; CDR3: CASSYERASYEQYF; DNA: TGTGCCAGCAGCTACGAGCGCGCCTCCTACGAGCAGTACTTC
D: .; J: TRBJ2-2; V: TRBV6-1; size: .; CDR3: CASSEGFGTGELFF; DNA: TGTGCCAGCAGTGAAGGATTTGGGACCGGGGAGCTGTTTTTT
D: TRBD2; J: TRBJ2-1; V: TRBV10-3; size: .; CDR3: CAISDSTSGIYNEQFF; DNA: TGTGCCATCAGTGATTCGACTAGCGGGATCTACAATGAGCAGTTCTTC
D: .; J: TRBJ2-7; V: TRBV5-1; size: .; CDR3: CASSPELRPEQYF; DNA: TGCGCCAGCAGCCCGGAGTTGCGACCCGAGCAGTACTTC
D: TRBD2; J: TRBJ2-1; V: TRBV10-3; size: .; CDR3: CAISDMEREWGEQFF; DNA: TGTGCCATCAGTGATATGGAGCGGGAGTGGGGTGAGCAGTTCTTC
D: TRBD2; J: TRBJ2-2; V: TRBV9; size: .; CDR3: CASSARLAGGTGELFF; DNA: TGTGCCAGCAGCGCGAGACTAGCGGGAGGCACCGGGGAGCTGTTTTTT
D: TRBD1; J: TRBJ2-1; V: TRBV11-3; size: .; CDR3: CASSSDRDRDSGEQFF; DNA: TGTGCCAGCAGCTCAGACCGGGACAGGGATTCGGGGGAGCAGTTCTTC
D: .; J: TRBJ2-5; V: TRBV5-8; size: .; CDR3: CASSLRRAKETQYF; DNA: TGTGCCAGCAGCTTAAGGAGGGCCAAAGAGACCCAGTACTTC
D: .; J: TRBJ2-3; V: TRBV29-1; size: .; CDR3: CSEFGGGTDTQYF; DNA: TGCAGCGAGTTTGGAGGCGGCACAGATACGCAGTATTTT
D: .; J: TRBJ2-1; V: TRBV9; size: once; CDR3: CASSAQGLYNEQFF; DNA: TGTGCCAGCAGCGCCCAGGGCCTTTACAATGAGCAGTTCTTC
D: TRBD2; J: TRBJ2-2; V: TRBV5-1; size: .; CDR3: CASNQLLAGVNTGELFF; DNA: TGCGCCAGCAACCAACTCTTAGCGGGAGTGAACACCGGGGAGCTGTTTTTT
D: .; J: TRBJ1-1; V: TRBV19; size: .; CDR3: CASSIGRVEAFF; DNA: TGTGCCAGTAGTATCGGACGGGTTGAAGCTTTCTTT
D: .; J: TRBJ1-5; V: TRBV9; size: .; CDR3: CASSEGGGHSNQPQHF; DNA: TGTGCCAGCAGCGAGGGTGGGGGTCATAGCAATCAGCCCCAGCATTTT
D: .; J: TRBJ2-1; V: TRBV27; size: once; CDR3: CASSLTSGGQKNEQFF; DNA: TGTGCCAGCAGTTTAACTTCTGGCGGGCAGAAGAATGAGCAGTTCTTC
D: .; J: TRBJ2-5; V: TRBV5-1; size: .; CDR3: CASSLDPEETQYF; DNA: TGCGCCAGCAGCTTGGATCCTGAGGAGACCCAGTACTTC
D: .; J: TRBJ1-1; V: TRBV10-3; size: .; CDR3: CAISSNREGDEAFF; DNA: TGTGCCATCAGTTCAAACAGGGAAGGGGATGAAGCTTTCTTT
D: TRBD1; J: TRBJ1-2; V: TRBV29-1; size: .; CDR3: CSVAPGTEVYGYTF; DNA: TGCAGCGTTGCCCCAGGGACAGAGGTCTATGGCTACACCTTC
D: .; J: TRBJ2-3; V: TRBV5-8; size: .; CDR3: CASSFRPLGDTQYF; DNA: TGTGCCAGCAGCTTTCGGCCTCTGGGGGATACGCAGTATTTT
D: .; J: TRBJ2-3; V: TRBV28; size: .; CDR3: CASSLEAGLFTDTQYF; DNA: TGTGCCAGCAGTTTAGAAGCGGGCTTGTTCACAGATACGCAGTATTTT
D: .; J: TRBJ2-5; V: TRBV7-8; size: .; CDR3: CASSSREGRETQYF; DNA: TGTGCCAGCAGCTCCCGTGAGGGCCGTGAGACCCAGTACTTC
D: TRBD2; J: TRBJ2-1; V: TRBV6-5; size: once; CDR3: CASSSEGGLADNEQFF; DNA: TGTGCCAGCAGTTCTGAGGGGGGACTAGCGGACAATGAGCAGTTCTTC
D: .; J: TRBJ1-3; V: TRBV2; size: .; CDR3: CASSEAQAGNTIYF; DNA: TGTGCCAGCAGTGAAGCCCAGGCCGGAAACACCATATATTTT
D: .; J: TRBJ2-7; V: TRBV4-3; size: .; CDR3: CASSQDRRQITYEQYF; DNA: TGCGCCAGCAGCCAAGATCGACGGCAGATTACTTACGAGCAGTACTTC
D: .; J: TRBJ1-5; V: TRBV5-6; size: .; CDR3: CASSLAGNSNQPQHF; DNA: TGTGCCAGCAGCTTGGCAGGGAATAGCAATCAGCCCCAGCATTTT